The rows below give T cell receptor beta chains drawn from one sample of a study of blood T cell repertoires in COVID-19. Assay: immunoSEQ multiplex PCR; the TCRdb copy retains only in-frame clones and omits some. Altogether 110,000 or so clones are present, approximately 79% being singletons, with the ten largest covering about 2.5%. What was sequenced was peripheral blood. All receptors derive from a man in his fifties or sixties with acute or convalescent COVID-19. Each CDR3 is given with its conserved first and last residue. Fields, in order: D gene, clone size, J gene, V gene, CDR3 protein, CDR3 DNA. The D gene is left open where the match is weak. Clone size is given for some rows only: seen once, a few or many times, or a class if the clone is expanded.

D: NA; size: NA; J: TRBJ1-4; V: TRBV6-5; CDR3: CASRSEKLFF; DNA: TGTGCCAGCAGGAGCGAAAAACTGTTTTTT
D: NA; size: NA; J: TRBJ2-7; V: TRBV4-2; CDR3: CASSPARGAARSPYEQYF; DNA: TGTGCCAGCAGCCCCGCCCGGGGGGCGGCCCGAAGTCCCTACGAGCAGTACTTC
D: TRBD1; size: NA; J: TRBJ1-5; V: TRBV19; CDR3: CASSRDREGNQPQHF; DNA: TGTGCCAGTAGTAGGGACAGGGAGGGCAATCAGCCCCAGCATTTT
D: TRBD1; size: NA; J: TRBJ1-6; V: TRBV28; CDR3: CASSPGTGDYRPLHF; DNA: TGTGCCAGCAGTCCCGGGACAGGGGACTACAGGCCCCTCCACTTT
D: NA; size: NA; J: TRBJ1-3; V: TRBV3-1/TRBV3-2; CDR3: CASSQGGGGFGNTIYF; DNA: TGTGCCAGCAGCCAAGGCGGCGGGGGGTTTGGAAACACCATATATTTT
D: TRBD2; size: NA; J: TRBJ2-1; V: TRBV6-1; CDR3: CASSERTSGVNEQFF; DNA: TGTGCCAGCAGTGAAAGGACTAGCGGGGTGAATGAGCAGTTCTTC
D: NA; size: NA; J: TRBJ1-3; V: TRBV3-1/TRBV3-2; CDR3: CASSHSGSGNTIYF; DNA: TGTGCCAGCAGCCATTCAGGCTCTGGAAACACCATATATTTT
D: NA; size: NA; J: TRBJ2-3; V: TRBV5-4; CDR3: CASLREPADTQYF; DNA: TGTGCCAGCTTACGGGAGCCCGCAGATACGCAGTATTTT
D: NA; size: NA; J: TRBJ2-2; V: TRBV5-1; CDR3: CASSPSPQEELFF; DNA: TGCGCCAGCAGCCCCTCCCCGCAGGAGGAGCTGTTTTTT
D: TRBD1; size: few; J: TRBJ1-5; V: TRBV5-4; CDR3: CASSSGTGQPQHF; DNA: TGTGCCAGCAGCTCCGGGACAGGCCAGCCCCAGCATTTT
D: NA; size: many; J: TRBJ2-3; V: TRBV27; CDR3: CASSLGSGLLGPDTQYF; DNA: TGTGCCAGCAGTTTAGGCTCAGGGTTGTTAGGCCCAGATACGCAGTATTTT
D: TRBD2; size: NA; J: TRBJ2-2; V: TRBV19; CDR3: CASSMIAGDTGELFF; DNA: TGTGCCAGTAGTATGATAGCGGGGGACACCGGGGAGCTGTTTTTT
D: NA; size: NA; J: TRBJ1-1; V: TRBV5-6; CDR3: CASSPGQPMNTEAFF; DNA: TGTGCCAGCAGCCCAGGACAGCCCATGAACACTGAAGCTTTCTTT
D: TRBD2; size: NA; J: TRBJ2-1; V: TRBV29-1; CDR3: CSVGTSIHEQFF; DNA: TGCAGCGTTGGGACTAGCATCCATGAGCAGTTCTTC
D: NA; size: NA; J: TRBJ2-5; V: TRBV7-9; CDR3: CASNGETQYF; DNA: TGTGCCAGCAACGGGGAGACCCAGTACTTC
D: TRBD2; size: NA; J: TRBJ2-3; V: TRBV4-2; CDR3: CASSQDLIAGGADTQYF; DNA: TGTGCCAGCAGCCAAGATCTGATAGCGGGAGGCGCAGATACGCAGTATTTT
D: NA; size: NA; J: TRBJ2-2; V: TRBV7-9; CDR3: CASRTLDAGELFF; DNA: TGTGCCAGCAGGACGCTAGACGCCGGGGAGCTGTTTTTT
D: TRBD1; size: NA; J: TRBJ2-5; V: TRBV18; CDR3: CASSPGTEETQYF; DNA: TGTGCCAGCTCACCTGGGACAGAAGAGACCCAGTACTTC
D: TRBD2; size: NA; J: TRBJ2-7; V: TRBV15; CDR3: CATSEAGEYEQYF; DNA: TGTGCCACCAGCGAAGCGGGAGAGTACGAGCAGTACTTC
D: NA; size: NA; J: TRBJ1-2; V: TRBV3-1/TRBV3-2; CDR3: CASSHSEYNNYGYTF; DNA: TGTGCCAGCAGCCATTCTGAGTATAATAACTATGGCTACACCTTC
D: TRBD2; size: NA; J: TRBJ2-1; V: TRBV5-4; CDR3: CASSQPLAGTGNNEQFF; DNA: TGTGCCAGCAGCCAACCGCTAGCGGGAACGGGTAACAATGAGCAGTTCTTC
D: NA; size: NA; J: TRBJ2-3; V: TRBV9; CDR3: CASSPRTGEDADTQYF; DNA: TGTGCCAGCAGCCCCCGTACGGGAGAGGACGCAGATACGCAGTATTTT
D: NA; size: NA; J: TRBJ2-7; V: TRBV3-1/TRBV3-2; CDR3: CASSQASYEQYF; DNA: TGTGCCAGCAGCCAAGCGAGCTACGAGCAGTACTTC
D: TRBD1; size: NA; J: TRBJ2-1; V: TRBV5-1; CDR3: CASSSTGTGRGNEQFF; DNA: TGCGCCAGCAGTTCTACCGGGACAGGTCGGGGGAATGAGCAGTTCTTC
D: TRBD2; size: NA; J: TRBJ2-1; V: TRBV14; CDR3: CASSLRTSGNKQFF; DNA: TGTGCCAGCAGCCTCCGGACTAGCGGTAATAAGCAGTTCTTC
D: TRBD1; size: NA; J: TRBJ1-5; V: TRBV30; CDR3: CAWGRRGQQPQHF; DNA: TGTGCCTGGGGGCGGAGGGGGCAGCAGCCCCAGCATTTT
D: TRBD1; size: NA; J: TRBJ1-1; V: TRBV27; CDR3: CASSKLQGAGNTEAFF; DNA: TGTGCCAGCAGTAAACTACAGGGGGCAGGGAACACTGAAGCTTTCTTT
D: NA; size: few; J: TRBJ1-2; V: TRBV7-9; CDR3: CASSLETGRNYGYTF; DNA: TGTGCCAGCAGCTTAGAGACAGGACGGAACTATGGCTACACCTTC
D: NA; size: many; J: TRBJ1-2; V: TRBV10-2; CDR3: CASSDGGLANYGYTF; DNA: TGCGCCAGCAGTGACGGAGGACTGGCTAACTATGGCTACACCTTC
D: TRBD1; size: NA; J: TRBJ1-3; V: TRBV7-6; CDR3: CASSLTDRETGNTIYF; DNA: TGTGCCAGCAGCTTAACTGACAGGGAAACTGGAAACACCATATATTTT
D: TRBD1; size: NA; J: TRBJ2-2; V: TRBV6-5; CDR3: CASSFTGGNTGELFF; DNA: TGTGCCAGCAGTTTCACAGGGGGGAACACCGGGGAGCTGTTTTTT
D: NA; size: NA; J: TRBJ1-2; V: TRBV19; CDR3: CASSPFVQPANYGYTF; DNA: TGTGCCAGTAGTCCATTCGTACAGCCAGCTAACTATGGCTACACCTTC
D: TRBD1; size: once; J: TRBJ1-1; V: TRBV4-1; CDR3: CASSLNRGETEAFF; DNA: TGCGCCAGCAGTCTCAACAGGGGAGAGACTGAAGCTTTCTTT
D: TRBD1; size: NA; J: TRBJ2-1; V: TRBV5-1; CDR3: CASRRPTGVGEQFF; DNA: TGCGCCAGCAGACGACCGACAGGGGTCGGTGAGCAGTTCTTC
D: TRBD2; size: NA; J: TRBJ2-3; V: TRBV13; CDR3: CASRLASGRTDTQYF; DNA: TGTGCCAGCAGATTGGCTAGCGGTCGCACAGATACGCAGTATTTT
D: NA; size: NA; J: TRBJ1-1; V: TRBV24-1; CDR3: CATQNRARANTEAFF; DNA: TGTGCCACCCAAAATAGGGCCAGGGCGAACACTGAAGCTTTCTTT
D: TRBD1; size: NA; J: TRBJ1-1; V: TRBV6-5; CDR3: CASSRQGPNTEAFF; DNA: TGTGCCAGCAGTAGACAGGGACCTAACACTGAAGCTTTCTTT
D: NA; size: NA; J: TRBJ1-5; V: TRBV15; CDR3: CATSRESQPLYEEDQPQHF; DNA: TGTGCCACCAGCAGAGAATCACAGCCGCTATACGAAGAAGATCAGCCCCAGCATTTT
D: TRBD1; size: once; J: TRBJ1-5; V: TRBV19; CDR3: CASSSGQGGNQPQHF; DNA: TGTGCCAGTAGTTCCGGACAGGGGGGTAATCAGCCCCAGCATTTT
D: NA; size: NA; J: TRBJ1-4; V: TRBV28; CDR3: CASSLSGLLNEKLFF; DNA: TGTGCCAGCAGTTTATCGGGACTTCTTAATGAAAAACTGTTTTTT
D: NA; size: NA; J: TRBJ1-1; V: TRBV5-1; CDR3: CASSSQGLGEAFF; DNA: TGCGCCAGCAGCTCACAGGGTTTGGGTGAAGCTTTCTTT
D: NA; size: few; J: TRBJ1-2; V: TRBV28; CDR3: CASSGRAAGYTF; DNA: TGTGCCAGCAGCGGACGAGCGGCCGGCTACACCTTC
D: NA; size: NA; J: TRBJ2-3; V: TRBV19; CDR3: CASSTTGSTDTQYF; DNA: TGTGCCAGTTCCACGACAGGTAGCACAGATACGCAGTATTTT
D: NA; size: NA; J: TRBJ1-4; V: TRBV27; CDR3: CASSLYAGIEKLFF; DNA: TGTGCCAGCAGTTTATATGCGGGAATTGAAAAACTGTTTTTT
D: TRBD1; size: once; J: TRBJ2-2; V: TRBV28; CDR3: CASSLFTGGRTGELFF; DNA: TGTGCCAGCAGTTTATTTACAGGGGGACGCACCGGGGAGCTGTTTTTT
D: TRBD1; size: NA; J: TRBJ1-5; V: TRBV7-8; CDR3: CASSQGDQPQHF; DNA: TGTGCCAGCAGCCAGGGGGATCAGCCCCAGCATTTT
D: NA; size: NA; J: TRBJ1-5; V: TRBV6-1; CDR3: CASGELQGISNQPQHF; DNA: TGTGCCAGCGGTGAATTACAGGGCATTAGCAATCAGCCCCAGCATTTT
D: TRBD2; size: NA; J: TRBJ2-2; V: TRBV24-1; CDR3: CATSTSGRANTGELFF; DNA: TGTGCCACCTCGACTAGCGGGAGGGCGAACACCGGGGAGCTGTTTTTT
D: TRBD2; size: NA; J: TRBJ2-7; V: TRBV2; CDR3: CASGGGSYEQYF; DNA: TGTGCCAGCGGTGGCGGGAGTTACGAGCAGTACTTC
D: TRBD1; size: NA; J: TRBJ1-1; V: TRBV6-5; CDR3: CASSYSRDRANTEAFF; DNA: TGTGCCAGCAGTTACTCGCGGGACAGGGCAAACACTGAAGCTTTCTTT
D: NA; size: NA; J: TRBJ1-5; V: TRBV19; CDR3: CASSIGGEDQPQHF; DNA: TGTGCCAGTAGTATCGGCGGGGAGGACCAGCCCCAGCATTTT